This T cell receptor beta chain is from a study of T-cell memory formation after mild COVID-19. Study conclusions and caveats: There were some responding clones in pre-infection memory, which suggested that cross-reactive memory had joined.

This clonotype has more than one count but fewer than ten. Its matching antigen is unknown. This CDR3 has 15 amino acids. The germline V gene has CDR1 SGDLS and CDR2 YYNGEE. V was clipped by 2 bases and J by 0 bases, with 12 bases between them. TCRdb re-called the 5' RACE reads through MiXCR, storing one row per CDR3 protein. The sample yields roughly 310,000 distinct CDR3 sequences, more than 15% seen once. The TCR originated in a man between 18 and 29 years old who had mild COVID-19 (a few samples of this study predate the infection). Cell type and time point are not known. The chain has TRBV9 and TRBJ2-7; D possibly corresponds to TRBD2 (5 bases). The sample comprised PBMCs or a T cell subset sorted from them (not recorded which). The CDR3 is CASSVGGPCSYEQYV. CDR3 coding DNA: TGTGCCAGCAGCGTCGGCGGGCCCTGCTCCTACGAGCAGTACGTC.